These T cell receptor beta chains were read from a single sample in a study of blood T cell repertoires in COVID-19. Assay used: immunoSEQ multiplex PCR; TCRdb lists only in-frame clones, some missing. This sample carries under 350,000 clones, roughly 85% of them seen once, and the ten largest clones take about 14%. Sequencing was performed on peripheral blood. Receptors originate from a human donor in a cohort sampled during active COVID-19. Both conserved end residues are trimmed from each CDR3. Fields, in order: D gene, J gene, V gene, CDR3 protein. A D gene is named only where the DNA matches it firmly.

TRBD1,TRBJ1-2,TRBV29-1,SVEGQGVYT
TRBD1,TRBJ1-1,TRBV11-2,ASSRTGVTEAF
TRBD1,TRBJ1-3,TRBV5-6,ASSSSLSGQAYSGNTIY
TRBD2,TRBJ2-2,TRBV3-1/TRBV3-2,ASANGLAATGGELF
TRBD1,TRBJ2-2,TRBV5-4,ASSQDRVNTGELF
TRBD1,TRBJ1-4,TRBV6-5,ASSSGTGNEKLF
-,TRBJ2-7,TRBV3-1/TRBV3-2,ASRPTSSYEQY
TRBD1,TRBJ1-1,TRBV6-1,ASSEGRGRSWKAEAF
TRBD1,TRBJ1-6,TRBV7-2,ASSSGGTDNSPLH
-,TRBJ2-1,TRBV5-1,ASSLGAPEDEQF
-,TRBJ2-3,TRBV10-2,ASSEEQGTLDTQY
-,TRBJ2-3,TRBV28,ASSFPLQADTQY
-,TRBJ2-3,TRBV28,ASLRRGRTDTQY
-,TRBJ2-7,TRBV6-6,ASSYSEGTEQY
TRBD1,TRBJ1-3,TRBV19,ASRQGSGNTIY
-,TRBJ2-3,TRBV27,ASTSTLLTGTQY
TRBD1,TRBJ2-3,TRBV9,ASSPVPGQSTDTQY
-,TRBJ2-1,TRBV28,ASSLFGRYFNEQF
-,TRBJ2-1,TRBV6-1,ASSESTGVKPWNEQF
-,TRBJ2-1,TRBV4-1,ASSQDVAQEQF
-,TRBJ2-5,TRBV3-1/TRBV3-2,ASSDRGNQETQY
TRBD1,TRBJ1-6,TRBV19,ASGDRGNSPLH
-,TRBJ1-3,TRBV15,ATSRDRGSGGGNTIY
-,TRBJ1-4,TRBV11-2,ASSLVPGKKKLF
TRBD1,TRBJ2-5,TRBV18,ASSLGQDQETQY
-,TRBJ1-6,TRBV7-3,ASSLTGEGAPLH
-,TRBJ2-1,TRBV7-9,ASSLSISNNEQF
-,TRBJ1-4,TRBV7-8,ASSRGAVLEVEKLF
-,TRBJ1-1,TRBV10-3,ARQYGPPGPVNTEAF
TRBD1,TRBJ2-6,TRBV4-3,ASRDRPSGANVLT
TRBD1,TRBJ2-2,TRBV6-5,ASSRDRNTGELF
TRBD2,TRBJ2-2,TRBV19,ASRGLAYTGELF
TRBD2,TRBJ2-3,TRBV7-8,ASSLISGGGTDTQY
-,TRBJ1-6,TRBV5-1,ASSLDQSPLH
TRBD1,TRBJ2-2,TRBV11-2,ASRDLRGRTLITGELF
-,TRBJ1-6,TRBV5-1,ASTPGGLNSPLH
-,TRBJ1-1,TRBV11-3,ASSLGGNTEAF
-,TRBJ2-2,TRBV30,AWSPIPGELF
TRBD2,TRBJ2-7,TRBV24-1,ATSDLKKTSGTNEQY
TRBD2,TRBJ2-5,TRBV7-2,ASSSTSGRVETQY
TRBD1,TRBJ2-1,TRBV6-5,ASTRGQGSNGEQF
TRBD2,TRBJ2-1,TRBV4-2,ASSLTSGSRYEQF
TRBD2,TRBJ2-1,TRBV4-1,ASSPEGREANEQF
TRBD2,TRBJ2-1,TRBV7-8,ASSPWTSSNEQF
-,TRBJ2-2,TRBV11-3,ASSSSFHKGVQGELF
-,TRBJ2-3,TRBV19,ASTLQGGGRDTQY
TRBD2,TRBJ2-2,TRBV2,ATTKAGVSAGELF
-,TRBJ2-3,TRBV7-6,ASGPRDTQY
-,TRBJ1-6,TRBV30,AWSVPPGGDNSPLH
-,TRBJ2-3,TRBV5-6,ASIVRGTTDTQY
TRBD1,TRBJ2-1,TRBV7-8,ASSFSGTGVASEQF
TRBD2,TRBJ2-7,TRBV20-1,SASKGTSGSYEQY
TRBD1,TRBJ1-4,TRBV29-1,SVSTGGREKLF
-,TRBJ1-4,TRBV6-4,ASSVLAGEKLF
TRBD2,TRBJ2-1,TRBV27,ASSLSRRGDNEQF